The rows below give T cell receptor beta chains drawn from one sample of a study of T-cell reconstitution after alpha-beta-depleted transplantation in children. Each CDR3 protein is one row after TCRdb ran MiXCR on the PCR reads. The sample has 330,000 or so distinct CDR3 sequences, under 13% seen once; the top ten hold about 2.3%. This sample comprised PBMCs from the stem cell graft donor, obtained from the stem cell graft. All receptors come from a human donor who donated a stem cell graft to a child with acute lymphoblastic leukemia. The conserved cysteine and the conserved F or W are not part of the CDR3 here.

V,CDR3
TRBV4-2,ASSQDRLRKETQY
TRBV6-1,AGRTGGWEQY
TRBV4-2,ASSRVGNSGREDTQY
TRBV24-1,ATSDNASGRRNGQF
TRBV5-1,ASSLAIRTDNYGYT
TRBV7-2,ASSLGGLAATDTQY
TRBV20-1,SARIAGLGTDTQY
TRBV15,ATSRAARGGETQY
TRBV5-6,ASSFAPGFLAYEQY
TRBV2,ASSGRLAGGAAETQY
TRBV2,ASSAEGISNQPQH
TRBV12-3/TRBV12-4,ASSLVAGYGYT
TRBV7-9,ASSLVSVTGFQETQY
TRBV20-1,SARGGTFTGELI
TRBV4-2,ASSQGGTGGADTQY
TRBV13,ACQLGGTEAF
TRBV11-2,ASSVDGRQETQY
TRBV7-8,ASSLRDRGSNQPQH
TRBV9,ASSPHSGRRTGELF
TRBV20-1,SARPPGSYNEQF
TRBV5-4,ASSLVARFLAGKSSYNEEF
TRBV12-3/TRBV12-4,ASSLPGLAGAKEQF
TRBV18,ASSPRDRTDTQY
TRBV4-3,ASSHRTGTNEKLF
TRBV29-1,SVEVTGGQRPYEQY
TRBV15,ATAPTPIAGVAEQY
TRBV7-8,ASRRDQGGSTEAF
TRBV7-9,ASSHGEPSYNEQF
TRBV18,ASSPPRAMNTEAF
TRBV11-2,ASSASWGIYEQY
TRBV20-1,SARVPGQETQY
TRBV6-2/TRBV6-3,ASSFIQHEQF
TRBV28,ATEVGGSGTGELF
TRBV5-1,ASSASGAPGDTQY
TRBV7-9,ASSPPPEETQY
TRBV12-3/TRBV12-4,ASSYAGTAYGYT
TRBV20-1,SARVSGLRFTDTQY
TRBV12-3/TRBV12-4,ASSFLAEETQY
TRBV27,ASSLSGTNSPLH
TRBV5-1,ASSGPGGLFYGYT
TRBV7-2,ASSPITSGSPY
TRBV12-3/TRBV12-4,ASRLAGGSTDTQY
TRBV3-1,ASSQDPPGQYNSPLH
TRBV19,ASSRGQGFTEAF
TRBV3-1,ATSQDPPVRNYNEQF
TRBV5-1,ASSLGDREFFGELF
TRBV7-3,ASSPRGGTSYNEQF
TRBV25-1,ASRSPSGSFNEQF
TRBV28,ASSPLWSTGELF
TRBV5-1,ASSLGLAGTLNEQF
TRBV15,ATSKSQPGRGYT
TRBV27,ASSTTVTQETQY
TRBV6-5,ASSYSSVRSYEQY
TRBV7-9,ASSLDRETQY